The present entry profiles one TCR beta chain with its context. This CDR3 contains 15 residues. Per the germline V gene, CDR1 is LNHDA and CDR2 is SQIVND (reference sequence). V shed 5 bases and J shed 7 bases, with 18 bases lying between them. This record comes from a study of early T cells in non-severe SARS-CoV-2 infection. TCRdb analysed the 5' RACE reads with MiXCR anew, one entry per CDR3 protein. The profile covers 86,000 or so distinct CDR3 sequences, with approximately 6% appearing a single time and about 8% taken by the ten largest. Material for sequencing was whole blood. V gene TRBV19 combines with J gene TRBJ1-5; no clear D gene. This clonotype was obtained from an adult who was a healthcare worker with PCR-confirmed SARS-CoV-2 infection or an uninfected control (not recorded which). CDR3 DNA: TGTGCCAGTAGTTTAAGCCAAATCACCGGACAGCCCCAGCATTTT. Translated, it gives CASSLSQITGQPQHF.